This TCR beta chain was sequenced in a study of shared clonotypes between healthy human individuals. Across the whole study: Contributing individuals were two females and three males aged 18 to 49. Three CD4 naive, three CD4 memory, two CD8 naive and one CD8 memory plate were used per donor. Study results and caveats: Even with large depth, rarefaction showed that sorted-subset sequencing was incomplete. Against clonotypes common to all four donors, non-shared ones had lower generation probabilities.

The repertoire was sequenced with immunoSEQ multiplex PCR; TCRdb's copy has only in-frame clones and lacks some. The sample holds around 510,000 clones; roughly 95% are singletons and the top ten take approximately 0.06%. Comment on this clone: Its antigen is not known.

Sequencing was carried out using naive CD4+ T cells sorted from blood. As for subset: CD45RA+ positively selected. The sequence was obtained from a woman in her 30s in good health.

CDR3 protein: CASTGQPSGTGELFF. In DNA, the CDR3 is TGTGCCAGTACGGGCCAGCCGTCGGGCACCGGGGAGCTGTTTTTT. The genes are TRBV19 and TRBJ2-2; no clear D gene. This CDR3 has 15 residues. Trimming stripped 7 bases from V and 4 bases from J, with 16 bases between. Germline loops: CDR1 LNHDA, CDR2 SQIVND (reference sequence).